A single sample is the source of the 29 T cell receptor beta chains below, sequenced in a study of blood T cell repertoires in COVID-19. Profiled with immunoSEQ multiplex PCR; TCRdb holds only in-frame clones, not every one. The data hold fewer than 300,000 clones, with roughly 92% observed a single time. Specimen: peripheral blood. Receptor source: a woman under 40 with COVID-19, enrolled during active disease.

V is TRBV29-1 and J is TRBJ1-4; 7 bases map to TRBD1. The germline V gene encodes CDR1 SQVTM and CDR2 ANQGSEA. The V gene end was trimmed by 5 bases and the J gene end by 7 bases; junction bases not matched to a gene: 4. This CDR3 has 12 residues. The CDR3 DNA follows: TGCAGCGTTCGGCAGGGGGGTGAAAAACTGTTTTTT. Its protein is CSVRQGGEKLFF. The full variable domain, in which reference TRBV29-1 and TRBJ1-4 provide the parts outside the CDR3, is SAVISQKPSRDICQRGTSLTIQCQVDSQVTMMFWYRQQPGQSLTLIATANQGSEATYESGFVIDKFPISRPNLTFSTLTVSNMSPEDSSIYLCSVRQGGEKLFFGSGTQLSVL.

This CDR3 is CASSPTTGGYTF. The DNA for the CDR3 is TGTGCCAGCAGTCCTACTACCGGGGGCTACACCTTC. The J gene is TRBJ1-2, the V gene TRBV12-3 or TRBV12-4; D ambiguous. V was pared by 5 bases and J by 8 bases, with 12 bases between. This CDR3 region has 12 residues.

The chain has TRBV2 and TRBJ1-2; D is ambiguous. Germline V CDR1 and CDR2: SNHLY, FYNNEI. CDR3 length: 13 residues. V shed 5 bases and J shed 3 bases, with 10 bases lying between them. DNA for the CDR3: TGTGCCAGCAGTAGGCAGGCCGACTATGGCTACACCTTC. Residues: CASSRQADYGYTF.

The chain combines TRBV7-9 with TRBJ1-6; D might be TRBD1 (5 bases). Germline CDR1 is SEHNR and CDR2 is FQNEAQ (reference sequence). This CDR3 region has 14 residues. V dropped 3 bases and J dropped 9 bases, with 12 bases sitting between them. The CDR3 DNA reads TGTGCCAGCAGCTTTTGGCAGGGAAGTTCACCCCTCCACTTT. Its protein product is CASSFWQGSSPLHF.

V gene TRBV7-9 combines with J gene TRBJ1-5; no clear D. CDR3 length: 13 amino acids. V was pared by 2 bases and J by 3 bases, with 5 bases between. CDR1 is SEHNR and CDR2 is FQNEAQ in the germline V gene (reference sequence). The DNA for the CDR3 is TGTGCCAGCAGCTTAAGCTACAATCAGCCCCAGCATTTT. Translated: CASSLSYNQPQHF. The full variable domain, rest sourced from reference TRBV7-9 and TRBJ1-5, is DTGVSQNPRHKITKRGQNVTFRCDPISEHNRLYWYRQTLGQGPEFLTYFQNEAQLEKSRLLSDRFSAERPKGSFSTLEIQRTEQGDSAMYLCASSLSYNQPQHFGDGTRLSIL.

The chain is built from TRBV18 and TRBJ1-2, with D possibly TRBD1 on 5 matching bases. Trimming cost V 3 bases and J 5 bases, with 19 bases left between them. The germline CDR1 and CDR2 sequences are KGHSH and LQKENI. CDR3 length: 16 residues. DNA for the CDR3: TGTGCCAGCTCACCGTCGGGACTACGAAGCCCTTATGGCTACACCTTC. Translated, it gives CASSPSGLRSPYGYTF.

This sequence joins TRBV6-4 and TRBJ1-2, with D unclear. The length of the CDR3 is 15 residues. V lost 5 bases to trimming and J lost 9 bases, with 22 bases between them. Per germline, CDR1 MRHNA and CDR2 SNTAGT. CDR3 sequence: CASSNIDGKSVRYTF. The CDR3 DNA follows: TGTGCCAGCAGTAACATTGACGGGAAAAGCGTACGCTACACCTTC.

The J gene is TRBJ2-6, the V gene TRBV27; tentatively, D is TRBD2 (6 bases). CDR1 and CDR2 (germline): MNHEY, SMNVEV (reference sequence). The CDR3 consists of 16 residues. V shed 8 bases and J shed 2 bases, with 16 bases lying between them. The CDR3 region has the DNA TGTGCCAGCTGTCCCACGGGGGTGGCTGGGGCCAACGTCCTGACTTTC. It specifies CASCPTGVAGANVLTF.

This clone was detected once. The V gene is TRBV7-9, the J gene TRBJ2-1; TRBD2 might be the D (6 bases). The CDR3 length is 15 residues. Germline lookup yields CDR1 SEHNR and CDR2 FQNEAQ (reference sequence). Trimming shortened V by 4 bases and J by 3 bases, and 13 bases separated the two germline ends. The CDR3 nucleotides are TGTGCCAGCAGCTCAAGACTAGGGGTCTACAATGAGCAGTTCTTC. This gives the protein CASSSRLGVYNEQFF.

This rearrangement joins TRBV6-5 to TRBJ1-2, with 9 bases that match TRBD1. Germline assignment: CDR1 MNHEY and CDR2 SVGAGI. The CDR3 has 15 residues. Trimming cost V 4 bases and J 7 bases; bases outside gene matches: 10. CDR3 nucleotide sequence: TGTGCCAGCAGTTTAACCGGGACAGGGAGAATTGGCTACACCTTC. Amino acids: CASSLTGTGRIGYTF.

This chain joins TRBV5-1 and TRBJ1-4; 9 bases match TRBD1. After removal of 4 bases from V and 4 bases from J, the junction contained 11 bases not matched to a gene. Germline loops: CDR1 SGHRS, CDR2 YFSETQ. This CDR3 contains 17 residues. As DNA, the CDR3 is TGCGCCAGCAGCCCAGGACAGGGGTTAGTGATTAATGAAAAACTGTTTTTT. Residues: CASSPGQGLVINEKLFF. Full variable domain (outside the CDR3, taken from reference TRBV5-1 and TRBJ1-4): KAGVTQTPRYLIKTRGQQVTLSCSPISGHRSVSWYQQTPGQGLQFLFEYFSETQRNKGNFPGRFSGRQFSNSRSEMNVSTLELGDSALYLCASSPGQGLVINEKLFFGSGTQLSVL.

This sequence joins TRBV10-3 and TRBJ2-7; 7 bases align to TRBD1. The CDR3 is made up of 16 amino acids. V lost 0 bases to trimming and J lost 0 bases; unmatched junction nucleotides: 5. Looked up from germline, CDR1 is ENHRY and CDR2 is SYGVKD. This CDR3 is CAISESAAGGSYEQYF. The CDR3 DNA reads TGTGCCATCAGTGAGTCGGCGGCAGGGGGCTCCTACGAGCAGTACTTC.

The rearrangement uses TRBV5-5 and TRBJ1-6; 7 positions agree with TRBD1. CDR1 and CDR2 from the germline V gene are SGHKS and YYEKEE (reference sequence). V shed 1 base and J 7 bases; nucleotides not matched to a gene: 5. The CDR3 is 15 amino acids. CDR3 region: CASSLLAGGNSPLHF. The DNA for the CDR3 is TGTGCCAGCAGCTTGCTAGCAGGGGGAAATTCACCCCTCCACTTT.

The table lists this clone with a count of one. The V call is TRBV6-1, the J call TRBJ2-1, with D perhaps matching TRBD2 (5 bases). This CDR3 region has 15 residues. V was cut by 2 bases and J by 3 bases, with 11 bases left in between. The germline gives CDR1 MNHNS, CDR2 SASEGT. This CDR3 is CASSESGAVYNEQFF. The CDR3 DNA sequence: TGTGCCAGCAGTGAAAGCGGAGCGGTCTACAATGAGCAGTTCTTC.

The genes are TRBV19 and TRBJ1-2; 12 nucleotides align to TRBD1. J gave up 6 bases and V 7 bases, and 15 bases lay outside the gene matches. This CDR3 region has 17 residues. CDR1 LNHDA and CDR2 SQIVND come from the germline V gene (reference sequence). The CDR3 loop reads CASTHGGTGGVVDGYTF. CDR3 nucleotide sequence: TGTGCCAGTACCCATGGGGGGACAGGGGGCGTCGTAGATGGCTACACCTTC.

This rearrangement joins TRBV27 to TRBJ2-1; D might be TRBD1 (6 bases). Germline-derived CDR1 and CDR2 are MNHEY and SMNVEV (reference sequence). V was clipped by 7 bases and J by 8 bases, with 27 bases between them. The CDR3 runs to 17 residues. The CDR3 bases are TGTGCCAGCACCAAAGCGACAGGCCCAATTTTGGTCCATGAGCAGTTCTTC. This sequence encodes CASTKATGPILVHEQFF.

The chain links TRBV2 to TRBJ1-5; no clear D gene. This CDR3 is 14 amino acids long. V was shortened by 1 base and J by 7 bases, with 11 bases between the two germline ends. The germline V gene encodes CDR1 SNHLY and CDR2 FYNNEI. CDR3 nucleotide sequence: TGTGCCAGCAGTGAAGTAGGTGAGCGACAGCCCCAGCATTTT. Its protein is CASSEVGERQPQHF.

V gene TRBV6-5 combines with J gene TRBJ2-1; 10 bases are a match to TRBD2. Looked up from germline, CDR1 is MNHEY and CDR2 is SVGAGI. Trimming at V came to 5 bases and at J to 8 bases, leaving 6 bases not matched to a gene. The CDR3 sequence is 14 residues long. Here the CDR3 reads CASSPGLAFDEQFF. As DNA, the CDR3 is TGTGCCAGCAGTCCGGGACTAGCGTTTGATGAGCAGTTCTTC.

This rearrangement joins TRBV6-5 to TRBJ2-1, with 8 nucleotides matching TRBD2. The CDR3 is 12 residues long. V shed 4 bases and J 8 bases; nucleotides not matched to a gene: 1. Germline V gene sequence: CDR1 MNHEY, CDR2 SVGAGI. CDR3 protein: CASSWREDEQFF. The CDR3 DNA reads TGTGCCAGCAGTTGGCGGGAGGATGAGCAGTTCTTC.

This chain joins TRBV15 and TRBJ2-7; D not certain. The CDR3 is 13 residues long. V lost 0 bases and J lost 4, with 7 bases in between. Germline V gives CDR1 LNHNV, CDR2 YYDKDF (reference sequence). This CDR3 reads CATSRDPQYEQYF. The DNA for the CDR3 is TGTGCCACCAGCAGAGATCCCCAATACGAGCAGTACTTC.

The chain combines TRBV29-1 with TRBJ1-1, with D uncertain. V was shortened by 4 bases and J by 2 bases, with 11 bases between the two germline ends. The CDR3 runs to 13 residues. Germline V gene sequence: CDR1 SQVTM, CDR2 ANQGSEA. The CDR3 DNA reads as TGCAGCGTTGTTGGCCGATACAACACTGAAGCTTTCTTT. Amino acids: CSVVGRYNTEAFF.

The rearrangement joins TRBV27 to TRBJ2-1; tentative D call: TRBD2 (6 bases). The CDR3 extends over 17 amino acids. Germline V lookup: CDR1 MNHEY, CDR2 SMNVEV (reference sequence). V was clipped by 0 bases and J by 2 bases, with 14 bases between them. CDR3 sequence (DNA): TGTGCCAGCAGTTTATCTTCCAGCGGGTACACCTACAATGAGCAGTTCTTC. Translated: CASSLSSSGYTYNEQFF.

This clone has more than one count but fewer than ten. The chain recombines TRBV5-6 with TRBJ2-7; unclear D gene. V was clipped by 0 bases and J by 7 bases, with 14 bases between them. Germline V gene sequence: CDR1 SGHDT, CDR2 YYEEEE. This CDR3 region has 14 residues. CDR3 protein: CASSLVTQVEEQYF. CDR3 DNA sequence: TGTGCCAGCAGCTTGGTGACGCAGGTTGAAGAGCAGTACTTC.

The genes are TRBV27 and TRBJ1-1; D possibly corresponds to TRBD1 (5 bases). The length of the CDR3 is 13 residues. The V end lost 4 bases, the J end lost 3 bases, and 9 bases lay between the germline ends. CDR1 and CDR2 (germline): MNHEY, SMNVEV (reference sequence). For the CDR3, the DNA is TGTGCCAGCAGTTCTAGGGGTCACACTGAAGCTTTCTTT. Translating gives CASSSRGHTEAFF.

The gene calls are TRBV2 and TRBJ1-5, with TRBD1 matching 7 bases. From germline, CDR1 is SNHLY and CDR2 FYNNEI. With V trimmed by 3 bases and J by 2 bases, 1 base remained unmatched. The CDR3 has 14 residues. As DNA, the CDR3 is TGTGCCAGCAGTGAGACAGGGCGCAATCAGCCCCAGCATTTT. Protein product: CASSETGRNQPQHF.

The chain links TRBV11-2 to TRBJ2-3; 9 bases are shared with TRBD2. The CDR3 is made up of 14 amino acids. CDR1 is SGHAT and CDR2 is FQNNGV in the germline V gene. V shed 3 bases and J 6 bases; nucleotides not matched to a gene: 4. The CDR3 loop is CASSFGLAKDTQYF. CDR3 bases: TGTGCCAGCAGCTTCGGACTAGCGAAGGATACGCAGTATTTT.

The chain employs TRBV27 and TRBJ2-7; tentatively, D is TRBD2 (6 bases). The V gene lost 3 bases and the J gene lost 0 bases, with 12 bases spanning the gap. This CDR3 contains 15 residues. Germline V gives CDR1 MNHEY, CDR2 SMNVEV (reference sequence). CDR3 amino acids: CASSFGRLGSYEQYF. The CDR3 region has the DNA TGTGCCAGCAGTTTCGGGAGACTAGGCTCCTACGAGCAGTACTTC.

This sequence joins TRBV2 and TRBJ2-1, with 10 bases that match TRBD1. The CDR3 covers 12 residues. V shed 5 bases, J shed 9 bases, and the junction held 1 base outside the gene matches. Germline CDR1 reads SNHLY; CDR2 reads FYNNEI. The CDR3 nucleotides read TGTGCCAGCAGTAGACAGGGGGCTGAGCAGTTCTTC. It codes for CASSRQGAEQFF.

The chain joins TRBV9 to TRBJ1-6; no reliable D call. Germline-derived CDR1 and CDR2 are SGDLS and YYNGEE. The germline V and J ends were trimmed by 0 bases and 10 bases, with 8 bases remaining between them. The CDR3 has 13 residues. The DNA for the CDR3 is TGTGCCAGCAGCGTAGAGGCGGGGTCACCCCTCCACTTT. Its protein product is CASSVEAGSPLHF.